A single TCR beta chain is shown here with its context. The source of the sample is a study of blood T cell repertoires in COVID-19. Study as a whole: COVID-19 samples from acute and convalescent phases originated in the United States, Italy and Spain. PBMCs, B-cell-depleted T cells, or T cells provided the cDNA or gDNA that made up the material.

Germline-derived CDR1 and CDR2 are SEHNR and FQNEAQ (reference sequence). The CDR3 is 14 amino acids. The V and J ends lost 11 bases and 1 base, in that order; junction bases with no gene match: 7. Libraries were prepared by immunoSEQ multiplex PCR; TCRdb keeps only in-frame clonotypes and omits some of them. Among 10,000 or so clones listed, 70% to 90% were seen once. The V and J genes are TRBV7-9 and TRBJ2-3; TRBD2 aligns across 9 bases. The sequence was collected from a human donor in a cohort sampled during active COVID-19. Sequenced input: peripheral blood. In nucleotides, the CDR3 is TGTGCCGGGGGAGCGGGAGGACGCACAGATACGCAGTATTTT. This encodes CAGGAGGRTDTQYF.